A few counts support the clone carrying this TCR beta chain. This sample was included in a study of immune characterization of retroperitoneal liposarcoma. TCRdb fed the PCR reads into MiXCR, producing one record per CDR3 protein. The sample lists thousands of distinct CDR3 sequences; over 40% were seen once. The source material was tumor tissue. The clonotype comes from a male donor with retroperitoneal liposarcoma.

The CDR3 DNA follows: TGTGCCAGCAGCTTGGGGAGGACAGGGTCATCCAAAAACATTCAGTTCTTC. Translation: CASSLGRTGSSKNIQFF. This rearrangement joins TRBV7-6 to TRBJ2-1; TRBD1 matches 8 bases. The J segment lost 13 bases and the V segment lost 3 bases, leaving 20 bases of the junction unmatched. This CDR3 contains 17 residues. Germline V gene sequence: CDR1 SGHVS, CDR2 FNYEAQ.